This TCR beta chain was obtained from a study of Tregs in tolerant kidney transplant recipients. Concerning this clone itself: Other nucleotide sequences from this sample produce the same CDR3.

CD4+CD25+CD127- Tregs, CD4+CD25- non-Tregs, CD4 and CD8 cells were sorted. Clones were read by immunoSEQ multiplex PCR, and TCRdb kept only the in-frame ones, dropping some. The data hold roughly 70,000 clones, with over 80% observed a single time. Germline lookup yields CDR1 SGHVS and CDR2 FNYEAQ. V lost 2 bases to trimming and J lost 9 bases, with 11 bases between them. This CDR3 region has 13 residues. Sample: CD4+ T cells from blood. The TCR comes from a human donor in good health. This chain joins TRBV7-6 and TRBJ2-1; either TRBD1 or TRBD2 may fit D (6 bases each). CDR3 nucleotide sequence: TGTGCCAGCAGCTTACGGGGGCGCAGTGAGCAGTTCTTC. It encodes CASSLRGRSEQFF.